The T cell receptor (beta chain) described here comes from a study of blood T cell repertoires in COVID-19. Whole-study context: Donors in the United States, Italy and Spain gave samples during acute or convalescent COVID-19. T cells, B-cell-depleted T cells, or PBMCs supplied cDNA or gDNA.

Germline V gives CDR1 SGHTS, CDR2 YDEGEE. This CDR3 is built from 16 residues. The V and J ends lost 4 bases and 6 bases respectively, with 20 bases between them. Per the original data handling: Estimates of nucleated cell counts were drawn from the amplification of reference gene primers. The protocol was immunoSEQ multiplex PCR, while the TCRdb copy is restricted to in-frame clones and leaves out a portion. Clone size and the V and J calls come from that table; the DNA yielded D and trimming. The table includes around 190,000 clones, 85% to 90% detected once. The V call is TRBV5-8, the J call TRBJ2-1; D is perhaps TRBD2 (8 bases). The sample consisted of peripheral blood. The origin of this receptor is a man younger than 35 with active or convalescent COVID-19. The CDR3 coding sequence is TGTGCCAGCAGCCCAGGGGGACTAGAGTTTGGCAATGAGCAGTTCTTC. Residues: CASSPGGLEFGNEQFF. The entire variable domain, with the rest obtained from reference TRBV5-8 and TRBJ2-1, is as follows: EAGVTQSPTHLIKTRGQQATLRCSPISGHTSVYWYQQALGLGLQFLLWYDEGEERNRGNFPPRFSGRQFPNYSSELNVNALELEDSALYLCASSPGGLEFGNEQFFGPGTRLTVL.